The T cell receptor beta chain described here comes from a study of human T cells and chemical hapten exposure. Germline assignment: CDR1 DFQATT and CDR2 SNEGSKA (reference sequence). V lost 4 bases and J 0 bases, leaving 9 bases between the germline ends. This CDR3 contains 14 residues. TCRdb processed the RACE reads anew with MiXCR; each CDR3 protein has one entry. The table lists fewer than 300,000 distinct CDR3 sequences, approximately 8.6% of them singletons, with 2.3% in the top ten. This sample's time point: pre-sensitization, week 0. Treatment given: therapeutic diphenylcyclopropenone sensitization with weekly scalp DPC.

The sequence was obtained from a woman aged 40 to 49 with alopecia areata. Some clones in this sample may be carry-over from other donors' samples. Specimen: whole blood, collected in connection with sensitization to the hapten diphenylcyclopropenone (DPC). The chain has TRBV20-1 and TRBJ1-4; D possibly corresponds to TRBD1 (6 bases). DNA for the CDR3: TGCAGTGCTACCTACAGGGCAACTAATGAAAAACTGTTTTTT. It translates to CSATYRATNEKLFF.